The clone carrying this T cell receptor beta chain has a handful of counts. The primer mix had 60 Vbeta and 13 Jbeta primers. Clones were sequenced by immunoSEQ multiplex PCR, and TCRdb holds only the in-frame ones, with some missing. In the table there are 150,000 to 250,000 clones, around 74% of which are singletons. The data stem from a study of cytomegalovirus exposure and HLA in healthy donors. CDR1 is ENHRY and CDR2 is SYGVKD in the germline V gene. V dropped 4 bases and J dropped 3 bases, with 6 bases sitting between them. The CDR3 covers 12 residues. Sequencing was performed on PBMCs. The chain is built from TRBV10-3 and TRBJ1-2; D is uncertain. The TCR originated in a girl aged 5-17 years in good health and CMV-seropositive. CDR3 in DNA: TGTGCCATCAGTGCCACGGACTATGGCTACACCTTC. It codes for CAISATDYGYTF.